This TCR beta chain was observed in a study of T cells in Graves' hyperthyroidism and ophthalmopathy. The CDR3 runs 15 residues. Germline CDR1 is SGHTA and CDR2 is FQGNSA. The V gene lost 0 bases and the J gene lost 2 bases, with 5 bases spanning the gap. What was amplified from RNA transcripts were TCR beta CDR3 regions. Carried out on the TCR CDR3, a first-round RT-PCR used the HTBI primer set. TCRdb reprocessed the multiplex PCR reads via MiXCR and lists one record per CDR3 protein. This table holds about 590,000 distinct CDR3 sequences, approximately 15% found once. This clonotype was detected many times. Over 18 months, lack of ophthalmopathy progression marked Graves' hyperthyroidism as stable. With a duration under 2 months, the hyperthyroidism was newly diagnosed in patients aged 18 to 65. Patients with uncontrolled infections, other autoimmune diseases, pregnancy or lactation were excluded.

This TCR was sampled from a woman in her twenties or thirties with Graves' hyperthyroidism. The chain employs TRBV7-2 and TRBJ2-6; possible D gene TRBD2, 5 bases. Sequenced sample: blood. The CDR3, as DNA: TGTGCCAGCAGCTTAGCCGGGACTGGGGCCAACGTCCTGACTTTC. This gives the protein CASSLAGTGANVLTF.